These 8 T cell receptor beta chains share one sample of origin, sequenced in a study of control samples from healthy donors and cancer patients. Assay: immunoSEQ multiplex PCR; the TCRdb copy retains only in-frame clones and omits some. The table lists 55,000 to 75,000 clones, about 87% of them singletons. Source material: PBMCs. The receptors shown here come from a woman in her forties or fifties with head and neck cancer.

This rearrangement joins TRBV6-5 to TRBJ1-3, with D possibly being TRBD1 (5 bases). The CDR3 loop spans 14 amino acids. V was shortened by 7 bases and J by 2 bases, with 12 bases between the two germline ends. CDR1 is MNHEY and CDR2 is SVGAGI in the germline V gene. The DNA for the CDR3 is TGTGCCAGCAATTTCAGGACAACTGGAAACACCATATATTTT. This sequence encodes CASNFRTTGNTIYF.

Concerning this clone: Other DNA sequences in the same sample also yield this CDR3. The chain is built from TRBV19 and TRBJ1-1; D gene unclear. Germline assignment: CDR1 LNHDA and CDR2 SQIVND (reference sequence). The CDR3 runs to 13 residues. V was shortened by 3 bases and J by 3 bases, with 8 bases between the two germline ends. The CDR3 loop reads CASSIRVDTEAFF. The CDR3 DNA reads TGTGCCAGTAGTATTCGGGTAGACACTGAAGCTTTCTTT.

By sample fraction, this clone is medium-sized. This chain connects TRBV7-9 to TRBJ1-5, with TRBD1 as a possible D gene (6 bases). The V and J ends lost 1 base and 7 bases respectively, with 14 bases between them. Per the germline V gene, CDR1 is SEHNR and CDR2 is FQNEAQ (reference sequence). The CDR3 has 15 amino acids. CDR3 amino acids: CASSLGGWGRQPQHF. The DNA of the CDR3 is TGTGCCAGCAGCTTAGGGGGTTGGGGGCGACAGCCCCAGCATTTT.

V gene TRBV9 combines with J gene TRBJ2-7, with 11 bases fitting TRBD1. V lost 4 bases to trimming and J lost 3 bases; unmatched junction nucleotides: 6. This CDR3 comprises 15 residues. The V gene's germline CDR1 is SGDLS and CDR2 YYNGEE. The DNA for the CDR3 is TGTGCCAGCAGCCTTGGACAGGGGGCTGGCTACGAGCAGTACTTC. This sequence encodes CASSLGQGAGYEQYF. Filled out from reference TRBV9 and TRBJ2-7, the complete variable domain reads DSGVTQTPKHLITATGQRVTLRCSPRSGDLSVYWYQQSLDQGLQFLIQYYNGEERAKGNILERFSAQQFPDLHSELNLSSLELGDSALYFCASSLGQGAGYEQYFGPGTRLTVT.

The chain has TRBV28 and TRBJ2-5; 13 nucleotides match TRBD2. The CDR3 contains 16 residues. The germline V gene has CDR1 MDHEN and CDR2 SYDVKM. After removal of 5 bases from V and 1 base from J, the junction contained 4 bases not matched to a gene. CDR3: CASSVRLAGGQETQYF. The CDR3, as DNA: TGTGCCAGCAGTGTCAGACTAGCGGGGGGCCAAGAGACCCAGTACTTC.

In nucleotides, the CDR3 is TGTGCCAGCAGCGTAGGAGCAGCTTCGGGGACCGGGGAGCTGTTTTTT. It encodes CASSVGAASGTGELFF. This chain uses TRBV9 with TRBJ2-2; possible D gene TRBD2, 5 bases. Trimming cost V 0 bases and J 5 bases, with 14 bases left between them. Per the germline V gene, CDR1 is SGDLS and CDR2 is YYNGEE. The length of the CDR3 is 16 residues.

In its sample, this clone was seen once. Germline and junction disagree at one end, which may indicate a read error. This chain uses TRBV15 with TRBJ1-3; no firm D call. Looked up from germline, CDR1 is LNHNV and CDR2 is YYDKDF (reference sequence). CDR3 length: 17 amino acids. CDR3 in amino acids: CAASRDYGQASGNTIYF. The CDR3 bases are TGTGCCGCCAGCAGAGATTACGGCCAAGCCTCTGGAAACACCATATATTTT.

V is TRBV11-2 and J is TRBJ2-7; D is ambiguous. The V end lost 1 base, the J end lost 3 bases, and 4 bases lay between the germline ends. Germline V CDR1 and CDR2: SGHAT, FQNNGV. This CDR3 is 12 amino acids long. CDR3: CASSLGVYEQYF. CDR3 sequence (DNA): TGTGCCAGCAGCTTAGGAGTCTACGAGCAGTACTTC.